What follows describes a single TCR beta chain. Its antigen is currently unknown. The data are from a study of blood T cells in healthy people across ages. Total RNA was isolated from each sample in quantities of at least 6 micrograms. Through a sample-barcoded 5' primer and a J-beta primer mix, a second PCR was run for roughly 6 to 12 cycles. Every molecule of cDNA carried a tag from a template-switch adaptor with 12 random nucleotides. TCRdb reprocessed the 5' RACE reads via MiXCR and lists one record per CDR3 protein. The data show almost 1 million distinct CDR3 sequences, roughly 50% seen once. V dropped 8 bases and J dropped 2 bases, with 12 bases sitting between them. Germline V lookup: CDR1 MNHEY, CDR2 SVGEGT. The CDR3 is 13 amino acids. Study-wide points: Observed TCR beta diversity per million T cells went down as age went up. This fall followed a roughly linear course with age.

V and J are TRBV6-2 or TRBV6-3 and TRBJ1-2; tentative D call: TRBD1 (6 bases). Sequencing was done on a sample of blood. The TCR originated in a woman aged 60 to 75 in good health. Here the CDR3 reads CASQEDSNYGYTF. Here the CDR3 DNA reads TGTGCCAGCCAAGAGGACAGCAACTATGGCTACACCTTC.